Shown below are 10 T cell receptor beta chains from a single sample sequenced in a study of blood T cell repertoires in COVID-19. TCRdb's copy holds only in-frame clones and misses some; the assay was immunoSEQ multiplex PCR. The table records a few hundred thousand clones, approximately 92% of them present only once. Sample: peripheral blood. The receptor source for this set is a woman in her thirties or forties who had recovered from COVID-19.

The gene calls are TRBV5-5 and TRBJ1-6; possibly TRBD1 for D (5 bases). This CDR3 is built from 15 residues. The germline V gene has CDR1 SGHKS and CDR2 YYEKEE (reference sequence). V lost 5 bases and J lost 7, with 16 bases in between. The CDR3 nucleotides read TGTGCCAGCAGGCCTCCGGGGGGGGTCAATTCACCCCTCCACTTT. It encodes CASRPPGGVNSPLHF.

The V call is TRBV6-5, the J call TRBJ2-3, with unresolved D. The CDR3 is made up of 13 amino acids. Germline V gene sequence: CDR1 MNHEY, CDR2 SVGAGI. With 5 bases removed from V and 4 bases from J, the gap between germline ends came to 10 bases. CDR3 in DNA: TGTGCCAGCAGTCAGATGGCCGCAGATACGCAGTATTTT. Its translation: CASSQMAADTQYF.

J is TRBJ2-1 and V is TRBV29-1, with 8 nucleotides matching TRBD1. After removal of 1 base from V and 7 bases from J, the junction contained 6 bases not matched to a gene. Per germline, CDR1 SQVTM and CDR2 ANQGSEA. The CDR3 consists of 14 residues. CDR3 nucleotide sequence: TGCAGCGTTGAAGGCGGACAGGGACGAAATGAGCAGTTCTTC. Translation: CSVEGGQGRNEQFF.

This clone was observed a few times. V is TRBV5-1 and J is TRBJ2-3; no firm D call. The germline V gene encodes CDR1 SGHRS and CDR2 YFSETQ. Trimming took off 1 base at V and 2 bases at J, with 8 bases between the two ends. This CDR3 has 14 residues. The CDR3 region is CASSLSQFTDTQYF. The CDR3, as DNA: TGCGCCAGCAGCTTGTCACAGTTCACAGATACGCAGTATTTT. Together with reference TRBV5-1 and TRBJ2-3, the CDR3 gives the full variable domain: KAGVTQTPRYLIKTRGQQVTLSCSPISGHRSVSWYQQTPGQGLQFLFEYFSETQRNKGNFPGRFSGRQFSNSRSEMNVSTLELGDSALYLCASSLSQFTDTQYFGPGTRLTVL.

The V call is TRBV20-1, the J call TRBJ1-6; D not certain. V dropped 3 bases and J dropped 9 bases, with 15 bases sitting between them. The CDR3 totals 14 residues. Germline CDR1 is DFQATT and CDR2 is SNEGSKA (reference sequence). The CDR3 protein is CSASVSRGGSPLHF. The CDR3 DNA reads as TGCAGTGCTAGTGTCAGCCGGGGAGGTTCACCCCTCCACTTT.

In its sample, this clone was seen once. The chain combines TRBV7-2 with TRBJ1-5, with D possibly matching TRBD1 (5 bases). The V and J ends lost 5 bases and 7 bases respectively, with 15 bases between them. The CDR3 is 14 residues long. CDR1 and CDR2 (germline): SGHTA, FQGNSA. CDR3 sequence: CASSPIRGGQPQHF. The CDR3 bases are TGTGCCAGCAGCCCGATCCGTGGGGGGCAGCCCCAGCATTTT.

The CDR3 nucleotides read TGTGCCAGCAGCTTAGGGTGGGGGGACCAAGAGACCCAGTACTTC. This sequence encodes CASSLGWGDQETQYF. The gene calls are TRBV11-2 and TRBJ2-5; D possibly corresponds to TRBD2 (6 bases). The germline V gene has CDR1 SGHAT and CDR2 FQNNGV. The CDR3 consists of 15 residues. V was cut by 1 base and J by 0 bases, with 9 bases left in between.

The genes are TRBV5-1 and TRBJ2-3; the match to TRBD2 covers 14 bases. The CDR3 consists of 21 residues. From germline, CDR1 is SGHRS and CDR2 YFSETQ. J was trimmed by 2 bases and V by 3 bases; bases with no gene match: 17. The CDR3 DNA reads as TGCGCCAGCAGCTCCTCCCCGGGACTAGCGGGGGCCGGGGCGATCACAGATACGCAGTATTTT. This encodes CASSSSPGLAGAGAITDTQYF.

This rearrangement joins TRBV3-1 (or the pseudogene TRBV3-2) to TRBJ1-2; possible D gene TRBD1, 6 bases. This CDR3 spans 15 amino acids. Germline V gene sequence: CDR1 LGHDT, CDR2 YNNKEL (reference sequence). V was trimmed by 1 base and J by 4 bases, leaving 13 bases between them. The DNA for the CDR3 is TGTGCCAGCAGCCAAGGAGGGGGATACGGCTATGGCTACACCTTC. Its translation: CASSQGGGYGYGYTF.

This clone was detected only once. V gene TRBV19 combines with J gene TRBJ2-3; D is ambiguous. This CDR3 has 15 residues. The V end was cut by 0 bases, the J end by 2 bases, with 9 bases between. Germline V gene data show CDR1 as LNHDA and CDR2 as SQIVND (reference sequence). The CDR3 bases are TGTGCCAGTAGTATAGATCACGACAACACAGATACGCAGTATTTT. This gives the protein CASSIDHDNTDTQYF. Filled out from reference TRBV19 and TRBJ2-3, the complete variable domain reads DGGITQSPKYLFRKEGQNVTLSCEQNLNHDAMYWYRQDPGQGLRLIYYSQIVNDFQKGDIAEGYSVSREKKESFPLTVTSAQKNPTAFYLCASSIDHDNTDTQYFGPGTRLTVL.